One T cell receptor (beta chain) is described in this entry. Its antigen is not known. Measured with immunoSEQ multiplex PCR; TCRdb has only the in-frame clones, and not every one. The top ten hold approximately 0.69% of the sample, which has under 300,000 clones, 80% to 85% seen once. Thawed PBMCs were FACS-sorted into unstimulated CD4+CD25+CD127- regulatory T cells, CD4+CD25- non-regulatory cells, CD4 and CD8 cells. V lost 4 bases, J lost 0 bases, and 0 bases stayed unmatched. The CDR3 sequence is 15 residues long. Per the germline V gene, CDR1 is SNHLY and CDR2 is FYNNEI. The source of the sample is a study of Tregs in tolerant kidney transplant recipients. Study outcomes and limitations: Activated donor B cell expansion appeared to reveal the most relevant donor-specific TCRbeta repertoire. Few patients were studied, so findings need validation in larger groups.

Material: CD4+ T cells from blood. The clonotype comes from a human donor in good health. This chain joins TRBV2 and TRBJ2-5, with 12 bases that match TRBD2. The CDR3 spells CASSGTSGDQETQYF. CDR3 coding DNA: TGTGCCAGCAGTGGGACTAGCGGGGACCAAGAGACCCAGTACTTC.